This is a list of T cell receptor beta chains from one sample in a study of CD8 T cells in Susac syndrome. TCRdb reprocessed the immunoSEQ multiplex PCR reads with MiXCR, giving one entry per CDR3 protein. The sample lists 100,000 to 150,000 distinct CDR3 sequences; 90% to 95% were seen once. The sample was CD4+ T cells from PBMCs. These receptors were taken from a human donor in good health. Each CDR3 is given with its conserved first and last residue. The D gene is left open where the match is weak. Part of the rows lack a size; the others show once, few, many or a class for expanded clones.

clone size: -; D gene: TRBD1; V gene: TRBV5-1; CDR3 protein: CASSPHRGPGELFF
clone size: -; D gene: TRBD1; V gene: TRBV28; CDR3 protein: CASSRGQGSEQYF
clone size: -; D gene: -; V gene: TRBV30; CDR3 protein: CAWPSWGEKLFF
clone size: -; D gene: -; V gene: TRBV4-1; CDR3 protein: CASSQDRRPIANEQFF
clone size: once; D gene: -; V gene: TRBV7-9; CDR3 protein: CASSLDGRGDTQYF
clone size: -; D gene: -; V gene: TRBV19; CDR3 protein: CASSIAGNYGYTF
clone size: -; D gene: TRBD2; V gene: TRBV4-1; CDR3 protein: CASSRIWTSGSSYNEQFF
clone size: -; D gene: TRBD1; V gene: TRBV29-1; CDR3 protein: CSAAEVIRGRGGTETQYF
clone size: once; D gene: TRBD1; V gene: TRBV2; CDR3 protein: CASSGGQSQETQYF
clone size: -; D gene: -; V gene: TRBV28; CDR3 protein: CASSWDRYNEQFF
clone size: -; D gene: -; V gene: TRBV15; CDR3 protein: CATSRDSGVTDTQYF
clone size: -; D gene: TRBD2; V gene: TRBV29-1; CDR3 protein: CSVEPREGASTDTQYF
clone size: few; D gene: -; V gene: TRBV19; CDR3 protein: CASSTTNTGELFF
clone size: -; D gene: TRBD2; V gene: TRBV20-1; CDR3 protein: CSAFPLAGGWNEQFF
clone size: -; D gene: TRBD1; V gene: TRBV29-1; CDR3 protein: CSVEDQFDRGRKNGYTF
clone size: -; D gene: -; V gene: TRBV27; CDR3 protein: CASSSSQRRSYNEQFF
clone size: -; D gene: -; V gene: TRBV12-3/TRBV12-4; CDR3 protein: CASGPSGSYEQYF
clone size: -; D gene: -; V gene: TRBV29-1; CDR3 protein: CSVVSGRGAPPYEQYF